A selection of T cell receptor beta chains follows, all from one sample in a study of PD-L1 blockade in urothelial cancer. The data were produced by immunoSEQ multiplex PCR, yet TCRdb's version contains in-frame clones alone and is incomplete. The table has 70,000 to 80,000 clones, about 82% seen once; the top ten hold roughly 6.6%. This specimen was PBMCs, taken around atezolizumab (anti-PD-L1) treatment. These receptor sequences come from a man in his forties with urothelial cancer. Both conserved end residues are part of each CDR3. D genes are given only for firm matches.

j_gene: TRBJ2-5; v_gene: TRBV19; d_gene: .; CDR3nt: TGTGCCACCTCTTATGAGCGACAAGAGACCCAGTACTTC; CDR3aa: CATSYERQETQYF
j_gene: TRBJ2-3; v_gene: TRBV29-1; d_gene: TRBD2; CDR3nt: TGCAGCGTTGGACCTAGCGGAGTCACAGATACGCAGTATTTT; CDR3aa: CSVGPSGVTDTQYF
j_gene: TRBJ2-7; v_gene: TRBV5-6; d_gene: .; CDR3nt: TGTGCCAGCAGCTTGGGGGGGCTCGACGAGCAGTACTTC; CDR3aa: CASSLGGLDEQYF
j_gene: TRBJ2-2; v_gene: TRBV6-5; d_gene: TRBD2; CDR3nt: TGTGCCAGCGGGGGGGTCCTGACCACCGGGGAGCTGTTTTTT; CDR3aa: CASGGVLTTGELFF
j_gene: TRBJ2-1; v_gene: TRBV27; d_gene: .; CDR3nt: TGTGCCAGCAGTTTAGGGCGCCTAAGCTCCTACAATGAGCAGTTCTTC; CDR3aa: CASSLGRLSSYNEQFF
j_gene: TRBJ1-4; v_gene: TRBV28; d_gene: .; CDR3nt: TGTGCCAGCAGTCTTGACGAATTGACAGCAACTAATGAAAAACTGTTTTTT; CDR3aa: CASSLDELTATNEKLFF
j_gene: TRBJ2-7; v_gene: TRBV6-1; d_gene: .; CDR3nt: TGTGCCAGCAGGACAGGACCTTTCGGCGAGCAGTACTTC; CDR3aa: CASRTGPFGEQYF
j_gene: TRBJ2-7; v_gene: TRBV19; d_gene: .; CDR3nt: TGTGCCAGTAGTAGTAGACGGGACTACGAGCAGTACTTC; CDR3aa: CASSSRRDYEQYF
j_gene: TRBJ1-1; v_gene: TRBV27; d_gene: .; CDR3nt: TGTGCCAGCAGTTTAGTGAGGGATCTGAACACTGAAGCTTTCTTT; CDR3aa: CASSLVRDLNTEAFF
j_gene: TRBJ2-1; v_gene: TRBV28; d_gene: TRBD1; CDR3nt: TGTGCCAGCAGTTCCCCCGGGACAGGGAGAGGTAATGAGCAGTTCTTC; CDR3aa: CASSSPGTGRGNEQFF
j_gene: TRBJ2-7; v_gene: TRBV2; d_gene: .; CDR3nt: TGTGCCAGCAGCCCCCCCGAGACACTCCGATACGAGCAGTACTTC; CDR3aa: CASSPPETLRYEQYF
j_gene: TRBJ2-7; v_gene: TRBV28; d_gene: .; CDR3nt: TGTGCCAGCAGTTTTACAGGGATCGAGCAGTACTTC; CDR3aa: CASSFTGIEQYF
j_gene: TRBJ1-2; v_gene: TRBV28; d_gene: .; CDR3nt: TGTGCCAGCGGAGGGGGGGCCCGGGGCTACACCTTC; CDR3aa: CASGGGARGYTF
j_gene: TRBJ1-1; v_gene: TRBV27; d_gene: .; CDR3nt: TGTGCCAGCATAAGTGAGCCGTTCACTGAAGCTTTCTTT; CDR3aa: CASISEPFTEAFF
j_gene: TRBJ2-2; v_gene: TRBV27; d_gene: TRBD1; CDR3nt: TGTGCCAGCAGTTATTCAAACAGGGGCACCGGGGAGCTGTTTTTT; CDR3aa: CASSYSNRGTGELFF
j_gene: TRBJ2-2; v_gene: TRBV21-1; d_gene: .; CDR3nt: TGTGCCAGCAGCTCTCCTGTTAGCGGGTCGAACACCGGGGAGCTGTTTTTT; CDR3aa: CASSSPVSGSNTGELFF
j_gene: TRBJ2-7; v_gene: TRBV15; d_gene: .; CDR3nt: TGTGCCACCAGGAGGGGGACCTACGAGCAGTACTTC; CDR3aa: CATRRGTYEQYF